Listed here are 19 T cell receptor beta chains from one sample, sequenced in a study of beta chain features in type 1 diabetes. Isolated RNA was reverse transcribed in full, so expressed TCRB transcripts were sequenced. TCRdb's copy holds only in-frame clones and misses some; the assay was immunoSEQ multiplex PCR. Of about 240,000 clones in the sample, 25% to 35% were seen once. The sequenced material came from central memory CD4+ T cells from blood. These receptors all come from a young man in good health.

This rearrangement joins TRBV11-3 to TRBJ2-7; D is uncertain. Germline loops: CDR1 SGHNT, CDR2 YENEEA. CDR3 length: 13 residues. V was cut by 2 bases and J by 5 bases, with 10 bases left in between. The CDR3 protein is CASSLRRSHEQYF. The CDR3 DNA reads TGTGCCAGCAGCTTAAGGCGGTCTCACGAGCAGTACTTC.

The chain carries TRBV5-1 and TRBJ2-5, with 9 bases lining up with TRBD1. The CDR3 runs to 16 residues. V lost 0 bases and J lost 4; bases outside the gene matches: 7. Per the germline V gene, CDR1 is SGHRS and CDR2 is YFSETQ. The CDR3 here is CASSLEPTGGPETQYF. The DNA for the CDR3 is TGCGCCAGCAGCTTGGAACCAACAGGGGGCCCAGAGACCCAGTACTTC.

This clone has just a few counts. The CDR3 protein is CASSPQGDIQYF. Here the CDR3 DNA reads TGTGCCAGCAGCCCCCAGGGGGACATTCAGTACTTC. The chain carries TRBV14 and TRBJ2-4; TRBD1 matches at 7 bases. Germline V gene lookup returns CDR1 SGHDN and CDR2 FVKESK. The CDR3 sequence is 12 residues long. J was trimmed by 8 bases and V by 4 bases; bases with no gene match: 2.

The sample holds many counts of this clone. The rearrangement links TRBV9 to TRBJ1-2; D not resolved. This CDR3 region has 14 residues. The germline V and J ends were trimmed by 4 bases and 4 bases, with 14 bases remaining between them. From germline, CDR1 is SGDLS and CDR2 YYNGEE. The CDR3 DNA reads TGTGCCAGCAGCCCCACTTTCTCCTCCTATGGCTACACCTTC. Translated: CASSPTFSSYGYTF.

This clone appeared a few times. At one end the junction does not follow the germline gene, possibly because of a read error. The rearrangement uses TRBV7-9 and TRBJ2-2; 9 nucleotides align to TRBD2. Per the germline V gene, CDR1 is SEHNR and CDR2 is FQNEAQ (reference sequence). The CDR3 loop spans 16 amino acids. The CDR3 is CASSLAGIRDTGELFF. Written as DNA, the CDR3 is TGTGCCAGCAGCCTAGCGGGGATACGGGACACCGGGGAGCTGTTTTTT.

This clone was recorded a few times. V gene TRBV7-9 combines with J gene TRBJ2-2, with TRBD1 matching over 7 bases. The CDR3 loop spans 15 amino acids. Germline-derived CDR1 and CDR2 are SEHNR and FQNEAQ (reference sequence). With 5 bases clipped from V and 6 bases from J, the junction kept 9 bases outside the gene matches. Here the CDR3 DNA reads TGTGCCAGCAGCCTAGGACAGGCGAGGGCCGGGGAGCTGTTTTTT. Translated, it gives CASSLGQARAGELFF.

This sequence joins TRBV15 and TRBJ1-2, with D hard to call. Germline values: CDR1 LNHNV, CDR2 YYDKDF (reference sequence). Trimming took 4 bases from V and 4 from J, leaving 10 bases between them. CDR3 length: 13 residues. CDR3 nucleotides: TGTGCCACCAGCACAGTAGAGCGCTATGGCTACACCTTC. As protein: CATSTVERYGYTF.

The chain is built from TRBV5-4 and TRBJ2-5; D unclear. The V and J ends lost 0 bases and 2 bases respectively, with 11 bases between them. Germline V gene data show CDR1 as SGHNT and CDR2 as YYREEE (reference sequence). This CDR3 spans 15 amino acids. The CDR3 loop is CASSLENNPQETQYF. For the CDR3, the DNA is TGTGCCAGCAGCTTGGAGAATAACCCTCAAGAGACCCAGTACTTC.

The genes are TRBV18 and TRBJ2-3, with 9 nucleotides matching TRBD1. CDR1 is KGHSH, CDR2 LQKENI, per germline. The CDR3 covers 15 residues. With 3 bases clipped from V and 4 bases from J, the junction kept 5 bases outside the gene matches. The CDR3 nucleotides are TGTGCCAGCTCACCGGGACAGGGTTTCGCAGATACGCAGTATTTT. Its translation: CASSPGQGFADTQYF.

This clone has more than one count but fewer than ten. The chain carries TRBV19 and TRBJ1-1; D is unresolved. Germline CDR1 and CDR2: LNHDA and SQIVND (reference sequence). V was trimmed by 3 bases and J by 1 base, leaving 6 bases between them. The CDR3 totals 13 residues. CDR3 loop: CASSITANTEAFF. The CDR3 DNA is TGTGCCAGTAGTATTACAGCGAACACTGAAGCTTTCTTT.

For the CDR3, the DNA is TGTGCCAGTACATATGGGGGGAACCACAGGGGGCCCCAGCATTTT. Residues: CASTYGGNHRGPQHF. The rearrangement links TRBV19 to TRBJ1-5, with 7 bases lining up with TRBD1. The trim removed 7 bases at V and 9 bases at J, leaving 15 bases unmatched. Germline V gene data show CDR1 as LNHDA and CDR2 as SQIVND (reference sequence). The CDR3 extends over 15 amino acids.

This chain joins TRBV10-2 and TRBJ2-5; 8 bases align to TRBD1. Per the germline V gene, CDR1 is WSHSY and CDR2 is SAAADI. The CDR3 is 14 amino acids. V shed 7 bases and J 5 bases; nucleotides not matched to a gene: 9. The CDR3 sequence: CASKGTGDLETQYF. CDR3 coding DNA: TGCGCCAGCAAGGGGACAGGAGACTTGGAGACCCAGTACTTC.

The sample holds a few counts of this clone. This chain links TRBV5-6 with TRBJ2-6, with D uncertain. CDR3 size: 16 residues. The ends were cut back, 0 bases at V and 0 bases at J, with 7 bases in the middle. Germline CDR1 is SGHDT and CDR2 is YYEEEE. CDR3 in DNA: TGTGCCAGCAGCTTGGCCTTGAGCTCTGGGGCCAACGTCCTGACTTTC. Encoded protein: CASSLALSSGANVLTF.

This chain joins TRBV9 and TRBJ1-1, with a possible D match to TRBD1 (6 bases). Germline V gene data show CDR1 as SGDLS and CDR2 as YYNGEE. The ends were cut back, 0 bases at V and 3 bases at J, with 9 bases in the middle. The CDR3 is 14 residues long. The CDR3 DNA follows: TGTGCCAGCAGCGTAGTTTCAGGGGACACTGAAGCTTTCTTT. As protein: CASSVVSGDTEAFF.

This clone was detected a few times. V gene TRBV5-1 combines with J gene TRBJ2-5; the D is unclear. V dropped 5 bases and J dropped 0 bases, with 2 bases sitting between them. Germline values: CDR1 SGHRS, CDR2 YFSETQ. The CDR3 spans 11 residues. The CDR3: CASSHQETQYF. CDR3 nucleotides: TGCGCCAGCAGTCACCAAGAGACCCAGTACTTC.

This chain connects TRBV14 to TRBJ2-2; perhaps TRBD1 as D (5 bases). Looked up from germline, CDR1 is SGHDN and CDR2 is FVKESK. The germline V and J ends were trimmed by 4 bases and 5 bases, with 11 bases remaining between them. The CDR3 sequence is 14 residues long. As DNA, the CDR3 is TGTGCCAGCAGCCGATCCCCAGGGACCGGGGAGCTGTTTTTT. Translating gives CASSRSPGTGELFF.

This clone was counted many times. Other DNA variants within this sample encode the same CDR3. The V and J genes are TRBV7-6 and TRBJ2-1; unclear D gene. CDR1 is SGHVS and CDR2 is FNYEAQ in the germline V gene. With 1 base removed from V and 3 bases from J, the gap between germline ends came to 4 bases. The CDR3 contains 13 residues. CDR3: CASSLGHYNEQFF. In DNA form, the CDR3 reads TGTGCCAGCAGCTTAGGCCACTACAATGAGCAGTTCTTC.

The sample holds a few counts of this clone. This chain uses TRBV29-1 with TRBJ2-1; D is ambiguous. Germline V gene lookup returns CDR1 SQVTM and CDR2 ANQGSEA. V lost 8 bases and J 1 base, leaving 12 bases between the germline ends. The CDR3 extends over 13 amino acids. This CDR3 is CSIPKASYNEQFF. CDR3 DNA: TGCAGCATACCTAAGGCATCCTACAATGAGCAGTTCTTC.

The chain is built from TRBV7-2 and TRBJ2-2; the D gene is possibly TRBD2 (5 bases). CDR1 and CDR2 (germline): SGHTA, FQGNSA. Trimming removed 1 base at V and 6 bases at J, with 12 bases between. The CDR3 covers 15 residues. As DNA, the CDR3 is TGTGCCAGCAGCTTAGTGCTTACGGGATCCGGGGAGCTGTTTTTT. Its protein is CASSLVLTGSGELFF.